The 26 T cell receptor beta chains below all came from one sample that was sequenced in a study of blood T cell repertoires in COVID-19. The assay was immunoSEQ multiplex PCR, and TCRdb's table has in-frame clones only and misses some. This table has around 300,000 clones, around 89% appearing once. The specimen sequenced was PBMCs or T cells enriched from blood (not recorded which). These receptors originate from a woman aged 45-59 years who had recovered from COVID-19.

The chain combines TRBV19 with TRBJ1-1; unclear D gene. This CDR3 is built from 15 residues. Trimming removed 0 bases at V and 0 bases at J, with 8 bases between. Germline CDR1 LNHDA, CDR2 SQIVND (reference sequence). The CDR3 spells CASSIDQDMNTEAFF. In DNA, the CDR3 is TGTGCCAGTAGTATAGACCAGGATATGAACACTGAAGCTTTCTTT.

This chain links TRBV9 with TRBJ1-1; D is unclear. CDR3 length: 14 amino acids. Germline loops: CDR1 SGDLS, CDR2 YYNGEE. V was clipped by 4 bases and J by 4 bases, with 14 bases between them. CDR3 sequence (DNA): TGTGCCAGCAGCCCCCGCCGAGGAAGCACTGAAGCTTTCTTT. This translates into CASSPRRGSTEAFF. The variable domain in full, completed from reference TRBV9 and TRBJ1-1, reads DSGVTQTPKHLITATGQRVTLRCSPRSGDLSVYWYQQSLDQGLQFLIQYYNGEERAKGNILERFSAQQFPDLHSELNLSSLELGDSALYFCASSPRRGSTEAFFGQGTRLTVV.

This clone has a single count. CDR3 bases: TGTGCCAGCAGCGGGATAGCGGGAGGCACGCAGTATTTT. Residues: CASSGIAGGTQYF. This chain links TRBV9 with TRBJ2-3; 10 positions agree with TRBD2. Trimming cost V 3 bases and J 9 bases; bases outside gene matches: 4. Per germline, CDR1 SGDLS and CDR2 YYNGEE. This CDR3 is 13 amino acids long.

To note about this clone: One junction end disagrees with the germline gene, perhaps due to a read error. This chain connects TRBV4-1 to TRBJ1-6; D is possibly TRBD1 (5 bases). Per the germline V gene, CDR1 is MGHRA and CDR2 is YSYEKL. The CDR3 has 14 residues. The CDR3 DNA sequence: TGCGCCAGCAGCGTGACAGAATATACTTCACCCCTCCACTTT. Protein sequence: CASSVTEYTSPLHF.

V is TRBV7-8 and J is TRBJ1-3; no clear D gene. The germline CDR1 and CDR2 sequences are SGHVS and FQNEAQ. V was pared by 7 bases and J by 3 bases, with 13 bases between. CDR3 size: 14 residues. The CDR3 DNA reads as TGTGCCAGCACCCCGGGAAGGGTTGGAAACACCATATATTTT. Its translation is CASTPGRVGNTIYF.

The chain uses TRBV30 and TRBJ1-2; 7 nucleotides align to TRBD1. Germline assignment: CDR1 GTSNPN and CDR2 SVGIG (reference sequence). The V and J ends lost 5 bases and 7 bases, in that order; junction bases with no gene match: 7. The CDR3 covers 12 residues. CDR3 sequence: CAWGRQGSGYTF. The CDR3 DNA reads as TGTGCCTGGGGCCGACAGGGATCTGGCTACACCTTC.

The chain couples TRBV9 to TRBJ1-2, with D maybe TRBD1 (6 bases). With 0 bases removed from V and 2 bases from J, the gap between germline ends came to 11 bases. The CDR3 runs to 15 residues. CDR1 and CDR2 (germline): SGDLS, YYNGEE. The CDR3 loop is CASSVGTGKNYGYTF. The CDR3 nucleotides read TGTGCCAGCAGCGTAGGCACAGGGAAAAACTATGGCTACACCTTC. The full variable domain, with the rest looked up from reference TRBV9 and TRBJ1-2, is DSGVTQTPKHLITATGQRVTLRCSPRSGDLSVYWYQQSLDQGLQFLIQYYNGEERAKGNILERFSAQQFPDLHSELNLSSLELGDSALYFCASSVGTGKNYGYTFGSGTRLTVV.

The chain recombines TRBV7-9 with TRBJ2-3; 10 positions match TRBD2. Germline-derived CDR1 and CDR2 are SEHNR and FQNEAQ (reference sequence). Trimming at V came to 1 base and at J to 6 bases, leaving 7 bases not matched to a gene. The CDR3 has 16 residues. The CDR3 is CASSLGLAGVGDTQYF. The CDR3 DNA sequence: TGTGCCAGCAGCTTAGGGCTAGCGGGAGTTGGCGATACGCAGTATTTT.

The chain employs TRBV14 and TRBJ2-1, with TRBD2 matching over 14 bases. Trimming at V came to 3 bases and at J to 10 bases, leaving 5 bases not matched to a gene. CDR1 is SGHDN and CDR2 is FVKESK in the germline V gene. This CDR3 contains 15 residues. This CDR3 reads CASSQRTSGGREQFF. The CDR3 region has the DNA TGTGCCAGCAGCCAGCGGACTAGCGGGGGGAGGGAGCAGTTCTTC.

The rearrangement links TRBV7-9 to TRBJ1-3; 7 bases are shared with TRBD1. CDR1 is SEHNR, CDR2 FQNEAQ, per germline (reference sequence). Trimming took 5 bases from V and 16 from J; bases not matched to a gene: 17. There are 14 residues in the CDR3. CDR3 protein: CASSRRDSIRAGYF. CDR3 bases: TGTGCCAGCAGCCGGCGGGACAGTATCAGAGCAGGGTATTTT.

This chain connects TRBV15 to TRBJ1-4; TRBD1 might be the D (5 bases). From germline, CDR1 is LNHNV and CDR2 YYDKDF (reference sequence). This CDR3 is built from 15 residues. V was pared by 6 bases and J by 3 bases, with 14 bases between. CDR3: CATSRDSTANEKLFF. CDR3 sequence (DNA): TGTGCCACCAGTCGGGACTCAACGGCTAATGAAAAACTGTTTTTT.

The chain recombines TRBV2 with TRBJ2-3; 11 bases are a match to TRBD2. Germline V gene lookup returns CDR1 SNHLY and CDR2 FYNNEI. V dropped 9 bases and J dropped 5; count of bases not matched to a gene: 7. The CDR3 totals 14 residues. CDR3 DNA: TGTGCCAGTAAAGGAGGGACTAGCGGAGATACGCAGTATTTT. Amino acid sequence: CASKGGTSGDTQYF.

V is TRBV6-5 and J is TRBJ2-2; D is undetermined. The CDR3 is made up of 14 amino acids. CDR1 is MNHEY, CDR2 SVGAGI, per germline. V lost 6 bases and J lost 6, with 14 bases in between. CDR3 protein: CASRASTSPGELFF. CDR3 in DNA: TGTGCCAGCAGGGCTTCGACAAGCCCCGGGGAGCTGTTTTTT.

V and J are TRBV2 and TRBJ2-7; D not certain. This CDR3 is built from 12 residues. Trimming removed 3 bases at V and 7 bases at J, with 10 bases between. The V gene's germline CDR1 is SNHLY and CDR2 FYNNEI. CDR3 protein: CASSEVSIEQYF. DNA for the CDR3: TGTGCCAGCAGTGAGGTCAGTATAGAGCAGTACTTC.

The chain is built from TRBV7-3 and TRBJ2-2; 10 nucleotides match TRBD1. In germline, CDR1 is SGHTA, CDR2 FQGTGA. With V trimmed by 5 bases and J by 4 bases, 10 bases remained unmatched. The CDR3 loop spans 17 amino acids. The CDR3 nucleotides read TGTGCCAGCAGCCCCCGGACAGGGGGTCCCTTCACCGGGGAGCTGTTTTTT. Its protein is CASSPRTGGPFTGELFF.

V usage is TRBV7-9 and J usage is TRBJ1-3, with TRBD1 matching over 8 bases. Germline V gives CDR1 SEHNR, CDR2 FQNEAQ (reference sequence). The CDR3 has 13 residues. V shed 5 bases and J 8 bases; nucleotides not matched to a gene: 5. DNA of the CDR3: TGTGCCAGCAGCCTGGACAGGGTGGACACCATATATTTT. Translation gives CASSLDRVDTIYF.

This clone has just a few counts. The genes are TRBV21-1 and TRBJ1-6; the DNA was not used to check the table's D call, TRBD1. TRBV21-1 is a documented pseudogene. The CDR3 runs 17 residues. Here the CDR3 DNA reads TGTGCCAGCAGCTCCCCGTGGCAGGACTCCTATAATTCACCCCTCCACTTT. Translation gives CASSSPWQDSYNSPLHF.

This clone was found once. The chain combines TRBV28 with TRBJ1-5; tentatively, D is TRBD1 (6 bases). The CDR3 covers 12 residues. Germline CDR1 and CDR2: MDHEN and SYDVKM. Trimming removed 6 bases from V and 10 bases from J, with 13 bases in between. DNA of the CDR3: TGTGCCAGCAGCCAAATACAGGGACCCCAGCATTTT. It specifies CASSQIQGPQHF.

This chain links TRBV27 with TRBJ1-5; the D is unclear. The germline V gene has CDR1 MNHEY and CDR2 SMNVEV (reference sequence). With 3 bases removed from V and 0 bases from J, the gap between germline ends came to 3 bases. This CDR3 is built from 13 residues. CDR3 residues: CASSFSSNQPQHF. The CDR3 DNA reads as TGTGCCAGCAGTTTCTCTAGCAATCAGCCCCAGCATTTT.

The CDR3 protein is CASSQTGSRNYGYTF. The CDR3 DNA reads as TGTGCCAGCAGCCAGACAGGGTCGAGGAACTATGGCTACACCTTC. The chain links TRBV4-2 to TRBJ1-2; 7 bases match TRBD1. Looked up from germline, CDR1 is LGHNA and CDR2 is YNFKEQ. CDR3 size: 15 residues. The ends lost 3 bases at V and 2 bases at J; junction bases unmatched: 6.

The genes are TRBV28 and TRBJ2-1; maybe TRBD1 (5 bases). Germline V gives CDR1 MDHEN, CDR2 SYDVKM. Trimming took off 3 bases at V and 4 bases at J, with 10 bases between the two ends. The CDR3 covers 14 residues. The CDR3 spells CASSLQGPYNEQFF. CDR3 coding DNA: TGTGCCAGCAGTTTGCAGGGCCCGTACAATGAGCAGTTCTTC.

This clone was observed a few times. The chain recombines TRBV28 with TRBJ1-3; D unresolved. The V end was cut by 5 bases, the J end by 4 bases, with 18 bases between. The CDR3 length is 16 residues. Germline V gives CDR1 MDHEN, CDR2 SYDVKM. The CDR3 here is CASSIPVRVGGNTIYF. CDR3 bases: TGTGCCAGCAGTATCCCCGTTCGGGTAGGCGGAAACACCATATATTTT.

This chain connects TRBV18 to TRBJ1-4; D remains unclear. This CDR3 spans 13 amino acids. CDR1 KGHSH and CDR2 LQKENI come from the germline V gene. The germline V and J ends were trimmed by 2 bases and 8 bases, with 9 bases remaining between them. This CDR3 is CASSPGWREKLFF. CDR3 nucleotide sequence: TGTGCCAGCTCACCAGGGTGGAGGGAAAAACTGTTTTTT.

As to this clone: This CDR3 is also generated by other DNA sequences in the sample. The chain is built from TRBV7-2 and TRBJ1-1; 8 bases align to TRBD1. The germline gives CDR1 SGHTA, CDR2 FQGNSA. J lost 1 base, V lost 1 base, and 2 bases had no gene match. The CDR3 runs 15 residues. CDR3 DNA sequence: TGTGCCAGCAGCTTAGATGGGACAGGGAACACTGAAGCTTTCTTT. It is translated as CASSLDGTGNTEAFF.

V is TRBV5-4 and J is TRBJ1-2, with 7 nucleotides matching TRBD1. V lost 0 bases, J lost 5 bases, and 1 base stayed unmatched. The CDR3 covers 13 residues. Germline V gene data show CDR1 as SGHNT and CDR2 as YYREEE (reference sequence). This CDR3 is CASSLGGQYGYTF. The CDR3 DNA follows: TGTGCCAGCAGCTTGGGGGGACAGTATGGCTACACCTTC. The full variable domain, rest sourced from reference TRBV5-4 and TRBJ1-2, is ETGVTQSPTHLIKTRGQQVTLRCSSQSGHNTVSWYQQALGQGPQFIFQYYREEENGRGNFPPRFSGLQFPNYSSELNVNALELDDSALYLCASSLGGQYGYTFGSGTRLTVV.

In DNA, the CDR3 is TGTGCCAGCAGCGTAGTTACTAGCGGGGGCACCGGGGAGCTGTTTTTT. As protein: CASSVVTSGGTGELFF. The rearrangement links TRBV9 to TRBJ2-2; 11 bases fit TRBD2. Germline-derived CDR1 and CDR2 are SGDLS and YYNGEE. With V trimmed by 0 bases and J by 4 bases, 2 bases remained unmatched. The CDR3 consists of 16 residues.